Listed below are T cell receptor beta chains from one sample, sequenced in a study of blood T cell repertoires in COVID-19. This table comes from immunoSEQ multiplex PCR, and its TCRdb copy is limited to in-frame clones, with some not included. Among under 250,000 clones, approximately 83% were seen once, and the ten largest hold approximately 1.3%. The sample was PBMCs or T cells enriched from blood (not recorded which). Receptor source: a woman between 35 and 50 years old with acute COVID-19. Both conserved end residues are part of each CDR3. The D gene is left open where the match is weak. Some rows have no size entry. The others give once, few or many, or a class for an expanded clone.

J gene,D gene,V gene,clone size,CDR3 DNA,CDR3 protein
TRBJ1-1,.,TRBV3-1/TRBV3-2,.,TGTGCCAGCAGCCTAGTCGGGGCTGAAGCTTTCTTT,CASSLVGAEAFF
TRBJ2-2,TRBD1,TRBV5-4,.,TGTGCCAGCAGCTTGACTCCGGGGACAGCGAACACCGGGGAGCTGTTTTTT,CASSLTPGTANTGELFF
TRBJ1-2,TRBD1,TRBV3-1/TRBV3-2,once,TGTGCCAGCAGCCAAGCCCCTCGGGACAGGGATCACTATGGCTACACCTTC,CASSQAPRDRDHYGYTF
TRBJ2-7,TRBD2,TRBV19,few,TGTGCCAGTAGCCTGGGACTAGCATCCGAGCAGTACTTC,CASSLGLASEQYF
TRBJ2-3,TRBD2,TRBV4-1,.,TGCGCCAGCAGCCGTCTTGGGGGACTAGTTAGCGATACGCAGTATTTT,CASSRLGGLVSDTQYF
TRBJ2-7,TRBD2,TRBV2,.,TGTGCCAGCAAGGGACTAGCGGGAGGAAGGCAGTACTTC,CASKGLAGGRQYF
TRBJ1-1,TRBD1,TRBV6-5,.,TGTGCCACCGTAGAACAGGGGAAAGCGTCTGAAGCTTTCTTT,CATVEQGKASEAFF
TRBJ2-7,TRBD1,TRBV4-3,.,TGCGCCAGCAGCCAAGAGGGGCCCGGACAGGGCTACGAGCAGTACTTC,CASSQEGPGQGYEQYF
TRBJ2-3,.,TRBV29-1,once,TGCAGCACTGAACAGGGAATTCATCCAGATACGCAGTATTTT,CSTEQGIHPDTQYF
TRBJ1-5,.,TRBV5-5,.,TGTGCCAGCAGCTTGGGTCCGGGGGGCGCTGGCCAGCCCCAGCATTTT,CASSLGPGGAGQPQHF
TRBJ2-7,.,TRBV27,.,TGTGCCAGCAGGGGAGGGACAACTACTCCCTACGAGCAGTACTTC,CASRGGTTTPYEQYF
TRBJ2-3,.,TRBV9,once,TGTGCCAGCACCGCCGGAGCCTCCACAGATACGCAGTATTTT,CASTAGASTDTQYF
TRBJ1-2,TRBD1,TRBV2,.,TGTGCCACCGACAGACAGGGGGCGTCCTATGGCTACACCTTC,CATDRQGASYGYTF
TRBJ1-1,.,TRBV29-1,.,TGCAGCGTTGTTGGGGGGGCGGTTTTTCCTGAAGCTTTCTTT,CSVVGGAVFPEAFF
TRBJ1-1,TRBD1,TRBV11-3,.,TGTGCCAGCAGTCCTCAGGGGGCCACTGAAGCTTTCTTT,CASSPQGATEAFF
TRBJ1-2,.,TRBV5-1,.,TGCGCCAGCAGCTTGGCCGGGGACTATGGCTACACCTTC,CASSLAGDYGYTF